This T cell receptor (beta chain) was captured by sequencing in a study of blood T cell repertoires in COVID-19 (dated by TCRdb to 2019 to 2021). In terms of the full investigation: Collaborator samples came from the United States, Italy and Spain and covered acute and convalescent phases of COVID-19. The prospective study material was composed of cDNA or gDNA derived from T cells, B-cell-depleted T cells, or PBMCs. Deeply sampled blood TCRbeta repertoires from subjects exposed to, actively infected with, or recovered from COVID-19 were included in the dataset. The repertoires were made available in a free public database intended to serve as a resource for research on the immune response to SARS-CoV-2. The samples were drawn from the first 160 participants of the ongoing ImmuneRACE study and from some 1,300 subjects provided by 6 global collaborators. Nearly every sample came with metadata listing a de-identified subject ID, COVID-19 status, age in years and sex. Where available, HLA class I and class II types were taken from metadata supplied by the sample provider and were not determined by assay-based typing.

The sample holds one count of this clone. There is no known antigen for this receptor. It has no much larger one-base neighbor in the sample; base qualities were not kept. Collaborating institutions collected whole blood in K2EDTA tubes following their own protocols. For TCRbeta analysis, collaborators shipped samples in one of three forms: frozen whole blood, isolated PBMCs, or DNA extracted from either of those sample types. General conclusions and limits of the study: Clinical and demographic metadata were provided uncurated, with the amount varying by source and participant.

TCRbeta CDR3 regions were amplified from genomic DNA using the immunoSEQ Assay, a bias-controlled multiplex PCR. The paper's processing steps were these. The number of nucleated cells in each sample was estimated from the amplification of reference gene primers within the assay. Sequence reads were collapsed and filtered to measure the absolute abundance of every unique TCRbeta CDR3 rearrangement. For each sample, productive Simpson clonality was calculated as the square root of Simpson's diversity index across productive rearrangements. This immuneACCESS table, as held by TCRdb, lists in-frame sequences with V and J called but not all clones. Of the missing ones, under half trace to an unresolved V gene in checked studies; the others have no known cause. V, J and clone size were drawn from that table, and D and trimming were deduced from the DNA. The sample records more than 70,000 clones, around 79% of which are singletons. The ten largest make up 24% of the sample.

The V end gives up 8 bases and the J end 10 bases, leaving 18 bases in the junction not matched to a gene. Looking up the germline V gene yields CDR1 ENHRY and CDR2 SYGVKD. The CDR3 has 15 amino acids, counting the end cysteine and phenylalanine. Left in the record is the CDR3 DNA by itself, 45 bases read in frame from the first base. The sequence was obtained from a human donor in a cohort sampled during active COVID-19. Rearrangement joined TRBV10-3 to TRBJ2-5, with 8 bases aligning to TRBD2. Sequenced sample: peripheral blood. The bases are TGTGCCATCGGGGAGGGTAGCGGGAAGTGGGGTGACCAGTACTTC. Translated, this gives CAIGEGSGKWGDQYF.